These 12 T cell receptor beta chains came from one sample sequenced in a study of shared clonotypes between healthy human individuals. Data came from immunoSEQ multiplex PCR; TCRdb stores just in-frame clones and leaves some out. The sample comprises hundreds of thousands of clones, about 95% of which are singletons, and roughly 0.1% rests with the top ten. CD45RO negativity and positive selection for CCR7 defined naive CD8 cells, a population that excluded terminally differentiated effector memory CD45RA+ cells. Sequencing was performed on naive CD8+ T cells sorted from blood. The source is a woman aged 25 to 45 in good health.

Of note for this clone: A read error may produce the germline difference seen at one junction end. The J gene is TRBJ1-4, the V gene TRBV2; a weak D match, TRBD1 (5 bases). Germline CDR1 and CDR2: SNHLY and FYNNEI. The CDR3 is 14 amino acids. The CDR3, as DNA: TGTGCCAGCAGGGAAGGGACCAGAAATGAAAAACTGTTTTTT. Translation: CASREGTRNEKLFF.

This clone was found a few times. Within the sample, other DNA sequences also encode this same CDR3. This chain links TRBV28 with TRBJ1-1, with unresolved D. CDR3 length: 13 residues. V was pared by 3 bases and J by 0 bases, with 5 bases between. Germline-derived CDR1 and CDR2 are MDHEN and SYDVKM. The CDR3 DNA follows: TGTGCCAGCAGTTTTAGAATGAACACTGAAGCTTTCTTT. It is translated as CASSFRMNTEAFF.

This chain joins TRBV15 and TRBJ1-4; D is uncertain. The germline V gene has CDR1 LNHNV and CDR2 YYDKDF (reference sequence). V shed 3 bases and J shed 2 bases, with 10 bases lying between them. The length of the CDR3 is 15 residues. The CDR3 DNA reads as TGTGCCACCAGCAGCCTTCGGGCGACTAATGAAAAACTGTTTTTT. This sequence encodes CATSSLRATNEKLFF.

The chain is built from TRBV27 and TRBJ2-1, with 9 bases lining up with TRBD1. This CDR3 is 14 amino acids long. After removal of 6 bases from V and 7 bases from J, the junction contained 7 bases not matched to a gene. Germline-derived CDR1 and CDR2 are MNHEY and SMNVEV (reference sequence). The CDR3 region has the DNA TGTGCCAGCAGAATAGACAGGGGGAGTAATGAGCAGTTCTTC. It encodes CASRIDRGSNEQFF.

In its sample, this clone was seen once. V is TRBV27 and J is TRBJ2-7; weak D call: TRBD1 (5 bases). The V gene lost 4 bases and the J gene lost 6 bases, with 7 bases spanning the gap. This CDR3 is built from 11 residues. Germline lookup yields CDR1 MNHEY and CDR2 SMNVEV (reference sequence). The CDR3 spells CASSSGFEQYF. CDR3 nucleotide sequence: TGTGCCAGCAGTTCAGGGTTCGAGCAGTACTTC.

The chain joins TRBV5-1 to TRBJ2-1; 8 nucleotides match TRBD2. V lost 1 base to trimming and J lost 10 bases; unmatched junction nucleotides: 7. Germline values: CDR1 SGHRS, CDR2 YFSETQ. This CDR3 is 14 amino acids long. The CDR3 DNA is TGCGCCAGCAGCTTGAACAGCGGGGGCTTGGAGCAGTTCTTC. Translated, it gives CASSLNSGGLEQFF.

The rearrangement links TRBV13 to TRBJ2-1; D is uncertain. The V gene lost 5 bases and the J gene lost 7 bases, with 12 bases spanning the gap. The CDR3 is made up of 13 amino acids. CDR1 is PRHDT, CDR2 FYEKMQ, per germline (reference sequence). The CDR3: CASSLSILNEQFF. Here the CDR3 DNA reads TGTGCCAGCAGCCTATCGATCTTAAATGAGCAGTTCTTC.

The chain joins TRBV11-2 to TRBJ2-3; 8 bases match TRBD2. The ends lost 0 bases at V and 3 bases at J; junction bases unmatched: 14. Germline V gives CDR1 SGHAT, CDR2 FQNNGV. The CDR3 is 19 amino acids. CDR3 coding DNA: TGTGCCAGCAGCTTAGATCCGGACTTCCTAGCGGGCACTACAGATACGCAGTATTTT. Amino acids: CASSLDPDFLAGTTDTQYF. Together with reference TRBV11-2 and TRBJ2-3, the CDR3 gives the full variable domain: EAGVAQSPRYKIIEKRQSVAFWCNPISGHATLYWYQQILGQGPKLLIQFQNNGVVDDSQLPKDRFSAERLKGVDSTLKIQPAKLEDSAVYLCASSLDPDFLAGTTDTQYFGPGTRLTVL.

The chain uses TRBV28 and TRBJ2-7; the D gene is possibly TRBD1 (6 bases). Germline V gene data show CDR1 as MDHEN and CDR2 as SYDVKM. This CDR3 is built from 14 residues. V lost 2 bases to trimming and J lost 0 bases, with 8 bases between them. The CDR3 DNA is TGTGCCAGCAGTTTAAGGGGGACCTCCTACGAGCAGTACTTC. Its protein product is CASSLRGTSYEQYF.

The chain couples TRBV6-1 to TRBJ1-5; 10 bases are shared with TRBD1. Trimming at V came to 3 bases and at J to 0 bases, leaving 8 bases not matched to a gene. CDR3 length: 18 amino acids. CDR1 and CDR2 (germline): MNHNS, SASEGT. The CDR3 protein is CASSDPGQGRYSNQPQHF. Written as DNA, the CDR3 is TGTGCCAGCAGTGACCCGGGACAGGGGCGCTATAGCAATCAGCCCCAGCATTTT.

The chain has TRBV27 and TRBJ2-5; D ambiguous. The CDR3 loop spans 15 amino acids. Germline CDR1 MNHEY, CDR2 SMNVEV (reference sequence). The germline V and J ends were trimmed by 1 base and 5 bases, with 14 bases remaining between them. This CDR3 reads CASSLWAGHRETQYF. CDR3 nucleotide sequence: TGTGCCAGCAGTTTATGGGCCGGGCACCGGGAGACCCAGTACTTC.

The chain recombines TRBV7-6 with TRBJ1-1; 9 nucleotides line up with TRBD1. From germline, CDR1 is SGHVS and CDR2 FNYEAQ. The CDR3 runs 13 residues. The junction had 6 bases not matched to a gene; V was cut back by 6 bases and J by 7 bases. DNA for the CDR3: TGTGCCAGCAGGCAAACAGGGGGCGATGAAGCTTTCTTT. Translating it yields CASRQTGGDEAFF.